The 27 T cell receptor beta chains reported below all come from one sample, sequenced in a study of tumor and adjacent non-tumor tissue in lung cancer. TCRbeta libraries were built with three rounds of nested PCR, modified from ARM-PCR. TCRdb fed the multiplex PCR reads into MiXCR, producing one record per CDR3 protein. The table lists fewer than 100,000 distinct CDR3 sequences, 65% to 80% of them singletons. The template was RNA from unsorted bulk tissue. This non-tumor lung sample came from over 3 cm beyond the tumor edge. The sequenced material came from distant non-tumor lung tissue. The receptors here all came from a woman aged 50 to 60 with non-small cell lung cancer.

About this clonotype itself: At one end the junction does not follow the germline gene, possibly because of a read error. This chain links TRBV11-2 with TRBJ2-7; TRBD1 might be the D (5 bases). This CDR3 spans 14 amino acids. CDR1 and CDR2 from the germline V gene are SGHAT and FQNNGV. CDR3 sequence: CASSLTDTTYVQHF. The CDR3 coding sequence is TGTGCCAGCAGCCTGACGGACACTACCTACGTGCAGCACTTC.

A word on this clonotype: Likely a read error: the CDR3 ends without its conserved phenylalanine or tryptophan. The DNA is left out, because the CDR3 cannot be placed on it with certainty; the CDR3 is given as TCRdb lists it. The V gene is TRBV11-2, the J gene TRBJ1-1. Germline V gene lookup returns CDR1 SGHAT and CDR2 FQNNGV. The length of the CDR3 is 13 amino acids, counting both ends. The CDR3 is CASSLEWGSETFV.

This clonotype appeared many times. The rearrangement links TRBV11-2 to TRBJ1-3, with 7 bases aligning to TRBD1. The CDR3 totals 15 residues. Trimming at V came to 5 bases and at J to 2 bases, leaving 6 bases not matched to a gene. Germline V gene lookup returns CDR1 SGHAT and CDR2 FQNNGV. The CDR3 protein is CASSPSTGTGNTIYF. In DNA form, the CDR3 reads TGTGCCAGCAGCCCTTCGACAGGGACTGGAAACACCATATATTTT.

A word on this clonotype: A read error may be the cause here, since a much bigger clone is one base away. V and J are TRBV5-4 and TRBJ2-1; D might be TRBD2 (6 bases). This CDR3 is built from 16 residues. Germline V gene lookup returns CDR1 SGHNT and CDR2 YYREEE (reference sequence). The CDR3 loop is CASSSLALSSYNEQLF. CDR3 nucleotide sequence: TGTGCCAGCAGCTCGCTAGCGCTGAGCTCCTACAATGAGCAGCTCTTC.

Concerning this clonotype: The germline gene is not matched at one end of the junction; a read error may be the cause. V usage is TRBV12-3 or TRBV12-4 and J usage is TRBJ2-7; 11 bases agree with TRBD1. The CDR3 is 15 amino acids. The CDR3 is CASSTRTGGRYEEYF. In DNA form, the CDR3 reads TGTGCCAGCAGCACCAGGACAGGGGGCAGGTACGAGGAGTACTTC.

Details on this clonotype: An end of the junction does not agree with germline; a read error may underlie this. V is TRBV29-1 and J is TRBJ1-1; D is ambiguous. The CDR3 runs to 12 residues. The germline CDR1 and CDR2 sequences are SQVTM and ANQGSEA. The CDR3 region is CSVGRRNIEAFF. CDR3 sequence (DNA): TGCAGCGTTGGACGGCGGAACATTGAAGCTTTCTTT.

This clonotype was detected once. The rearrangement uses TRBV5-1 and TRBJ2-4, with D perhaps TRBD2 (5 bases). V shed 0 bases and J shed 10 bases, with 11 bases lying between them. Per the germline V gene, CDR1 is SGHRS and CDR2 is YFSETQ. The CDR3 is made up of 13 amino acids. Written as DNA, the CDR3 is TGCGCCAGCAGCTTGGAGGGTGGGGAGATTCAGTACTTC. As protein: CASSLEGGEIQYF.

The rearrangement joins TRBV20-1 to TRBJ2-7, with D unresolved. Trimming shortened V by 6 bases and J by 1 base, and 25 bases separated the two germline ends. The V gene's germline CDR1 is DFQATT and CDR2 SNEGSKA (reference sequence). The CDR3 loop spans 17 amino acids. CDR3 coding DNA: TGCAGTGCGGAGTGGATGGGTCCATTAGCTCGGTCCTACGAGCAGTACTTC. This encodes CSAEWMGPLARSYEQYF.

This clonotype was seen ten or more times. This chain connects TRBV12-3 or TRBV12-4 to TRBJ2-3, with 7 nucleotides matching TRBD1. The CDR3 contains 15 residues. V shed 5 bases and J 7 bases; nucleotides not matched to a gene: 12. The CDR3 bases are TGTGCCAGCAGTGACAGGGTGGAGGCAACATATACGCAGTATTTT. Encoded protein: CASSDRVEATYTQYF.

Remarks on this clonotype: A much more abundant neighbour one base away suggests this may be a read error. CDR3 region: CASSLAGLASGEPFF. The CDR3 nucleotides read TGTGCCAGCAGCTTAGCGGGACTAGCGAGCGGGGAGCCGTTTTTT. The gene calls are TRBV7-9 and TRBJ2-2, with 10 bases aligning to TRBD2. The V gene's germline CDR1 is SEHNR and CDR2 FQNEAQ (reference sequence). The CDR3 runs to 15 residues.

This rearrangement joins TRBV30 to TRBJ2-7; D perhaps matches TRBD1 (6 bases). Germline-derived CDR1 and CDR2 are GTSNPN and SVGIG (reference sequence). Deletions cut 0 bases from V and 9 bases from J, with 24 bases between. This CDR3 comprises 16 residues. In DNA, the CDR3 is TGTGCCTGGAGTGTACTCGGGACAATGCCCCTCTACATGCAGTACTTC. It codes for CAWSVLGTMPLYMQYF.

A note on this clonotype: Since a much larger clone is just one base distant, this may be a read error. V and J are TRBV30 and TRBJ1-2, with 7 bases lining up with TRBD1. Germline V gene data show CDR1 as GTSNPN and CDR2 as SVGIG (reference sequence). The CDR3 is made up of 10 amino acids. CDR3 bases: TGTGTCGAAGGGGGCCCTGGCTACACCTTC. Translating it yields CVEGGPGYTF.

This chain joins TRBV6-5 and TRBJ2-2, with 8 bases identical to TRBD2. There are 16 residues in the CDR3. The V gene's germline CDR1 is MNHEY and CDR2 SVGAGI. V trimming: 5 bases; J trimming: 4 bases; junction bases outside the gene matches: 9. CDR3 sequence: CASSQSTGRGTGELFF. The DNA for the CDR3 is TGTGCCAGCAGTCAGTCTACCGGGAGGGGCACCGGGGAGCTGTTTTTT.

The V and J genes are TRBV24-1 and TRBJ2-2; 11 bases are a match to TRBD2. V dropped 3 bases and J dropped 7; count of bases not matched to a gene: 9. Per the germline V gene, CDR1 is KGHDR and CDR2 is SFDVKD. This CDR3 has 17 residues. This CDR3 is CATSDPPSGRTGGELFF. The DNA for the CDR3 is TGTGCCACCAGTGATCCCCCTAGCGGGAGGACCGGCGGGGAGCTGTTTTTT.

This clonotype has a single count. Compared with germline, one end of the junction differs, possibly owing to a read error. This CDR3 reads CASGATGDQEAQYF. The DNA for the CDR3 is TGTGCCAGCGGAGCTACAGGCGATCAAGAGGCCCAGTACTTC. This chain joins TRBV6-1 and TRBJ2-5; D perhaps matches TRBD1 (5 bases). The CDR3 has 14 amino acids. The germline CDR1 and CDR2 sequences are MNHNS and SASEGT.

On this clonotype itself: An end of the junction differs from the germline gene, which may be a read error. The chain combines TRBV10-1 with TRBJ2-7; D call uncertain. The CDR3 extends over 13 amino acids. The V gene's germline CDR1 is WNHNN and CDR2 SYGVQD (reference sequence). DNA of the CDR3: TGCGCCAGCAGTAAAACACACTCCTACGAGCTGTACTTC. Translating gives CASSKTHSYELYF.

For this clonotype: The germline gene is not matched at one end of the junction; a read error may be the cause. This rearrangement joins TRBV28 to TRBJ1-5; perhaps TRBD1 as D (6 bases). The CDR3 has 15 residues. CDR1 and CDR2 from the germline V gene are MDHEN and SYDVKM. CDR3 loop: CSSRGRGILNQPQHF. The CDR3 DNA is TGTTCCAGCAGGGGAAGGGGAATTCTCAACCAGCCCCAGCATTTT.

The sample holds many counts of this clonotype. The chain has TRBV14 and TRBJ2-5; no clear D. Trimming took 2 bases from V and 0 from J, leaving 4 bases between them. Germline V CDR1 and CDR2: SGHDN, FVKESK. The CDR3 covers 13 residues. The CDR3 here is CASSQRHQETQYF. CDR3 in DNA: TGTGCCAGCAGCCAAAGGCACCAAGAGACCCAGTACTTC.

This clonotype has only a few counts. The chain uses TRBV21-1 and TRBJ1-6; TRBD1 is taken as the D call from the table, unchecked against the DNA. TRBV21-1 is recorded as a pseudogene. The CDR3 contains 17 residues. The CDR3 DNA sequence: TGTGCCAGCAACAAACCTCTTCGACAGGGCGACAATTCACCCCTCCACTTT. Translated, it gives CASNKPLRQGDNSPLHF.

This clonotype was detected ten times or more. The V and J genes are TRBV5-6 and TRBJ2-4, with TRBD2 as a possible D gene (6 bases). V gave up 6 bases and J gave up 2 bases, with 15 bases separating them. Germline-derived CDR1 and CDR2 are SGHDT and YYEEEE. The CDR3 contains 15 residues. CDR3 sequence reads: CASTNVGDSKNIQYF. The CDR3 DNA follows: TGTGCCAGCACCAACGTGGGGGACTCCAAAAACATTCAGTACTTC.

This clonotype was seen a few times. The conserved phenylalanine or tryptophan is not found at the CDR3 terminus, so this likely reflects a read error. This sequence joins TRBV6-5 and TRBJ1-1, with 8 bases matching TRBD1. Germline V lookup: CDR1 MNHEY, CDR2 SVGAGI. The CDR3 is 15 amino acids. The CDR3 bases are TGTGCCAGCAATTACTCGGACAGGGCCAACACTGAAGCTTTCCTT. This codes for CASNYSDRANTEAFL.

Concerning this clonotype: A single base separates this from a much larger clone, so it may be a read error. As the CDR3 is not closed by the conserved phenylalanine or tryptophan, this likely results from a read error. V is TRBV29-1 and J is TRBJ2-7; 10 nucleotides match TRBD1. V shed 2 bases, J shed 3 bases, and the junction held 4 bases outside the gene matches. CDR1 SQVTM and CDR2 ANQGSEA come from the germline V gene. The CDR3 runs to 14 residues. CDR3 coding DNA: TGCAGCGTTGAATCCGGGACAGGGGACTACGAGCAGTACTCC. It specifies CSVESGTGDYEQYS.

About this clonotype itself: As the CDR3 is not closed by the conserved phenylalanine or tryptophan, this likely results from a read error. The CDR3 reads CSVKKREGGEQFL. The CDR3, as DNA: TGCAGTGTCAAGAAGCGGGAGGGAGGTGAGCAGTTCTTA. This rearrangement joins TRBV29-1 to TRBJ2-1; 10 positions match TRBD2. CDR3 length: 13 amino acids. Per germline, CDR1 SQVTM and CDR2 ANQGSEA.

This clonotype was recorded many times. In DNA form, the CDR3 reads TGTGCCAGCAGCACTAGCTGGGGAAGGGAGCAGTACTTC. Its translation: CASSTSWGREQYF. The chain has TRBV28 and TRBJ2-7; TRBD2 might be the D (6 bases). The CDR3 is 13 amino acids. Per the germline V gene, CDR1 is MDHEN and CDR2 is SYDVKM. The V gene lost 6 bases and the J gene lost 7 bases, with 16 bases spanning the gap.

A note on this clonotype: Its ends do not fully match the called genes, so a read error is possible. V and J are TRBV6-6 and TRBJ2-3, with a possible D match to TRBD1 (6 bases). The CDR3 extends over 14 amino acids. Germline CDR1 reads MNHNY; CDR2 reads SVGAGI (reference sequence). As DNA, the CDR3 is TGTGTCAGCAAAGTCCAGGGACACACAGATACGCAGTATTTT. Protein product: CVSKVQGHTDTQYF.

A note on this clonotype: The junction departs from germline at one end; a sequencing error may be responsible. The rearrangement links TRBV7-2 to TRBJ2-2; D is undetermined. The CDR3 consists of 14 residues. In germline, CDR1 is SGHTA, CDR2 FQGNSA. The CDR3 reads CGSSLLPNTGELFF. Written as DNA, the CDR3 is TGTGGCAGCAGCTTATTACCGAACACCGGGGAGCTGTTTTTT.

With regard to this clonotype: One end of the junction is discordant with germline, which a read error may explain. The chain couples TRBV7-8 to TRBJ1-3, with a tentative D call TRBD1 (6 bases). This CDR3 contains 17 residues. Germline values: CDR1 SGHVS, CDR2 FQNEAQ. The CDR3, as DNA: TGTGTCAGCAGCTTAGCAAGGACAGTTTTCTCTGGAAACACCATATATTTT. Translated, it gives CVSSLARTVFSGNTIYF. The full variable domain, its missing parts supplied by reference TRBV7-8 and TRBJ1-3, is GAGVSQSPRYKVAKRGQDVALRCDPISGHVSLFWYQQALGQGPEFLTYFQNEAQLDKSGLPSDRFFAERPEGSVSTLKIQRTQQEDSAVYLCVSSLARTVFSGNTIYFGEGSWLTVV.